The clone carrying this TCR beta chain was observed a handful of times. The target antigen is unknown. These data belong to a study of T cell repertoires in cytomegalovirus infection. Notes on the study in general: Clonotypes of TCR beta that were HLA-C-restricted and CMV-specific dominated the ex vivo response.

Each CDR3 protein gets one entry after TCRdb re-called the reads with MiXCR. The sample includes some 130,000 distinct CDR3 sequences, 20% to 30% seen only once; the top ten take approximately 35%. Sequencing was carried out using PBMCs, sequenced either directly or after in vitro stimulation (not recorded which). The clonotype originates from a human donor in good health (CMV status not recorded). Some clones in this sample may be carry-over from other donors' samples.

DNA of the CDR3: TGCGCCAGCAGCCAGCCAGCGGGAGGAAGGGGTAGCACAGATACGCAGTATTTT. The encoded protein is CASSQPAGGRGSTDTQYF. J is TRBJ2-3 and V is TRBV4-1, with TRBD2 identical over 9 bases. The CDR3 sequence is 18 residues long. Germline V CDR1 and CDR2: MGHRA, YSYEKL. Trimming took 3 bases from V and 0 from J; bases not matched to a gene: 10.